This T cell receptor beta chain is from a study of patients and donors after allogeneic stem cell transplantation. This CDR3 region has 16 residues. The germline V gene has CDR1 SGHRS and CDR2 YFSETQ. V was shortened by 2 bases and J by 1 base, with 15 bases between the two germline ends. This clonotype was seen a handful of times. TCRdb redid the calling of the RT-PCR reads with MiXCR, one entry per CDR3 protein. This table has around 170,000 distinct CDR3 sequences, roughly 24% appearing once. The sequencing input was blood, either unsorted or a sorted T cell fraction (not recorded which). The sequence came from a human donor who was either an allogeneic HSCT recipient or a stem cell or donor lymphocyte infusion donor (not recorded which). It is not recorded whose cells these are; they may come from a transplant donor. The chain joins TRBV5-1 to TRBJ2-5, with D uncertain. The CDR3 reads CASSLGQALLQETQYF. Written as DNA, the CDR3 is TGCGCCAGCAGCTTAGGTCAGGCTCTCCTCCAAGAGACCCAGTACTTC.